The following is a T cell receptor (beta chain) sequence with its context. The target antigen is unknown. This record belongs to a study of monozygotic twins with inflammatory bowel disease. Study conclusions and caveats: By inverse Simpson index, TCRbeta diversity was lower in IBD patients than in healthy co-twins.

Investigators pulled total RNA out of whole blood and did not sort T cells. Germline-derived CDR1 and CDR2 are SGHNT and YYREEE (reference sequence). The CDR3 sequence is 16 residues long. Reprocessing the 5' RACE reads, TCRdb reports a single entry for every CDR3 protein and omits DNA. The repertoire table contains 150,000 to 200,000 distinct CDR3 sequences. This receptor was obtained from a human donor with ulcerative colitis or Crohn's disease, or a healthy co-twin of an affected twin (not recorded which). The chain uses TRBV5-4 and TRBJ2-1. Sequencing was carried out using blood. CDR3 sequence: CASSPIQRVHRDEQFF.